This is a list of T cell receptor beta chains from one sample in a study of shared clonotypes between healthy human individuals. Profiled with immunoSEQ multiplex PCR; TCRdb holds only in-frame clones, not every one. Of around 720,000 clones in the sample, around 73% were seen once. The sample consisted of memory CD4+ T cells sorted from blood. All receptors derive from a woman aged 25-40 years in good health. Each CDR3 is given with its conserved first and last residue. A D gene is named only where the DNA matches it firmly. Size tells how often a clone was seen (once, few, many) or the class of an expanded clone, and some rows leave it out.

clone_size j_call d_call v_call cdr3_aa cdr3_nt
few TRBJ2-2 . TRBV27 CASSTGRRRNTGELFF TGTGCCAGCAGCACAGGAAGAAGACGCAACACCGGGGAGCTGTTTTTT
. TRBJ2-7 . TRBV28 CASTPKADSRAYEQYF TGTGCCAGCACCCCCAAGGCGGATAGTAGGGCCTACGAGCAGTACTTC
many TRBJ2-2 TRBD1 TRBV19 CASSTDRGLTGELFF TGTGCCAGTAGTACGGACAGGGGATTGACCGGGGAGCTGTTTTTT
. TRBJ1-2 . TRBV5-6 CASSSLDEVSGYTF TGTGCCAGCAGCTCCTTGGACGAGGTCAGCGGCTACACCTTC
few TRBJ2-1 . TRBV20-1 CSARDRRDIF TGCAGTGCTAGAGACAGGAGGGATATCTTC
once TRBJ1-5 TRBD1 TRBV11-2 CASSEGQGRYSNQPQHF TGTGCCAGCAGCGAGGGACAGGGACGTTATAGCAATCAGCCCCAGCATTTT
. TRBJ1-5 TRBD1 TRBV19 CASSTRTGDSNQPQHF TGTGCCAGTAGTACTAGGACAGGCGATAGCAATCAGCCCCAGCATTTT
many TRBJ2-1 . TRBV10-1 CASSESWGSEQFF TGCGCCAGCAGTGAGTCGTGGGGCAGTGAGCAGTTCTTC
few TRBJ1-2 . TRBV30 CAWSVRFRPNYGYTF TGTGCCTGGAGTGTACGGTTTCGGCCTAACTATGGCTACACCTTC
. TRBJ2-3 . TRBV11-2 CASSHATASTDTQYF TGTGCCAGCAGCCACGCGACGGCAAGCACAGATACGCAGTATTTT